The 8 T cell receptor beta chains below come from one sample, sequenced in a study of Ad26.COV2.S vaccination and SARS-CoV-2 variants. Treatment in this sample: some 20 received Ad26.COV2.S at low or high dose, single or two shots; five or six received placebo; per-sample allocation not given. After the first vaccine or placebo injection, samples were drawn on day 63. The method was immunoSEQ multiplex PCR; TCRdb's version includes in-frame clones alone and lacks a portion of them. Altogether hundreds of thousands of clones are present, about nine tenths being singletons, with the ten largest covering 3.4%. The starting material was peripheral blood, obtained in a trial of Ad26.COV2.S vaccine versus placebo. These receptors were collected from a person between 18 and 65 years old who received the Ad26.COV2.S COVID-19 vaccine or a placebo.

The chain links TRBV30 to TRBJ1-6; D is possibly TRBD1 (5 bases). Deletions cut 5 bases from V and 7 bases from J, with 15 bases between. Germline CDR1 and CDR2: GTSNPN and SVGIG (reference sequence). This CDR3 has 14 amino acids. Here the CDR3 DNA reads TGTGCCTGGTCTCAGGGAGACGAGAATTCACCCCTCCACTTT. This translates into CAWSQGDENSPLHF.

The sample holds a few counts of this clone. The rearrangement links TRBV15 to TRBJ1-1; D is possibly TRBD1 (5 bases). Germline V gene lookup returns CDR1 LNHNV and CDR2 YYDKDF (reference sequence). This CDR3 region has 14 residues. V was trimmed by 8 bases and J by 0 bases, leaving 13 bases between them. CDR3 in amino acids: CATSWGRLNTEAFF. The CDR3 nucleotides read TGTGCCACCTCGTGGGGGAGGTTGAACACTGAAGCTTTCTTT.

The rearrangement joins TRBV12-3 or TRBV12-4 to TRBJ2-7, with D uncertain. Trimming took off 3 bases at V and 2 bases at J, with 8 bases between the two ends. The length of the CDR3 is 13 residues. In nucleotides, the CDR3 is TGTGCCAGCAGTTTTGTGGGAACCTACGAGCAGTACTTC. Protein product: CASSFVGTYEQYF.

The chain combines TRBV12-3 or TRBV12-4 with TRBJ2-3, with D possibly matching TRBD2 (5 bases). This CDR3 has 13 amino acids. The V gene lost 5 bases and the J gene lost 4 bases, with 10 bases spanning the gap. CDR3 sequence (DNA): TGTGCCAGCAGTGCGAGCGGAGCAGATACGCAGTATTTT. Translated, it gives CASSASGADTQYF.

V gene TRBV19 combines with J gene TRBJ1-5; no definite D call. The CDR3 consists of 16 residues. The ends were cut back, 1 base at V and 2 bases at J, with 12 bases in the middle. Germline V lookup: CDR1 LNHDA, CDR2 SQIVND (reference sequence). CDR3 residues: CASSIGVSGRNQPQHF. The CDR3 region has the DNA TGTGCCAGTAGTATAGGGGTCAGCGGGCGCAATCAGCCCCAGCATTTT.

The chain uses TRBV6-5 and TRBJ1-2, with D hard to call. Germline CDR1 is MNHEY and CDR2 is SVGAGI. The CDR3 loop spans 14 amino acids. The germline V and J ends were trimmed by 0 bases and 3 bases, with 8 bases remaining between them. The CDR3 DNA reads as TGTGCCAGCAGTTACTCGAGCCAGTACTATGGCTACACCTTC. Protein: CASSYSSQYYGYTF.

This chain joins TRBV5-1 and TRBJ2-3; TRBD1 or TRBD2 may be the D gene (5 bases each). CDR1 and CDR2 (germline): SGHRS, YFSETQ. Trimming removed 3 bases from V and 6 bases from J, with 14 bases in between. The CDR3 sequence is 14 residues long. CDR3 sequence (DNA): TGCGCCAGCAGCTCGGGGACGGTGGGCGATACGCAGTATTTT. This codes for CASSSGTVGDTQYF.

This clone came up once. The sample holds other DNA sequences that translate to the same CDR3. V usage is TRBV6-5 and J usage is TRBJ1-1, with D possibly TRBD1 on 5 matching bases. This CDR3 is 13 amino acids long. V was cut by 2 bases and J by 2 bases, with 6 bases left in between. Per germline, CDR1 MNHEY and CDR2 SVGAGI. CDR3 DNA: TGTGCCAGCAGTTACCAGGGAAACACTGAAGCTTTCTTT. It translates to CASSYQGNTEAFF.